This T cell receptor beta chain was sequenced in a study of blood T cell repertoires in COVID-19 (dated by TCRdb to 2018 to 2021). With regard to the full study: Collaborator samples came from the United States, Italy and Spain and covered acute and convalescent phases of COVID-19. The sample metadata nearly always contained a de-identified subject ID, COVID-19 status, age in years and sex. The repertoires were released in a freely available public database intended as a resource for research on the immune response to SARS-CoV-2. The samples were drawn from two sources: the first 160 participants of the ongoing ImmuneRACE study, and 950 to 1,500 subjects contributed by 6 global collaborators. Where available, HLA class I and class II types were taken from metadata supplied by the sample provider and were not determined by assay-based typing. The prospective study material was composed of cDNA or gDNA derived from T cells, B-cell-depleted T cells, or PBMCs. Subjects who had been exposed to COVID-19, were actively infected with it, or had recovered from it provided the deeply sampled blood TCRbeta repertoires that made up the dataset.

TCRbeta CDR3 regions were amplified from genomic DNA by means of the immunoSEQ Assay, a bias-controlled multiplex PCR. Regarding the original processing steps: Within the assay, amplification of reference gene primers was used to estimate how many nucleated cells each sample contained. To quantify the absolute abundance of each unique TCRbeta CDR3 rearrangement, sequence reads were collapsed and filtered. For each sample, productive Simpson clonality was calculated by taking the square root of Simpson's diversity index across productive rearrangements. In TCRdb, the immuneACCESS table is reduced to in-frame sequences with V and J assigned. These tables do not hold every clone; where another copy was compared, an unresolved V gene accounts for under half, and the others remain unexplained. For V, J and clone size, that table is used; D and trimming come from the DNA. Within this sample are 130,000 to 150,000 clones, with around 90% of them counted one time only. Roughly 4% of the sample is taken by the ten largest.

In regard to this clone: The clone's antigen remains unknown. No much larger clone exists at a distance of one base, and base qualities are not known.

Participants in the prospective study were aged about 18 to 95 years, lived in 20 to 30 United States geographic areas, and enrolled through a virtual design. Cohort assignment in the prospective study relied on participant-reported clinical history from a screening survey and a study questionnaire. Exposed participants were defined as having been in contact with someone with a PCR-confirmed or clinician-diagnosed COVID-19 case within 2 weeks of study entry. In the prospective study, mobile phlebotomists collected whole blood, serum and a nasopharyngeal or oropharyngeal swab from each participant. Over a 2-month period, participants in the prospective study had the option of providing additional blood draws and questionnaires. Before DNA extraction, blood samples from the prospective study were shipped at room temperature or frozen. Results the study describes overall, beyond this receptor: How much clinical and demographic metadata was included differed by source and by participant, and the metadata was provided uncurated.

From its cysteine to its phenylalanine, the CDR3 spans 18 amino acids. The entry retains the CDR3 DNA only, 54 bases that are in frame from base 1. V is trimmed back by 0 bases and J by 5 bases, and the junction contains 13 bases that no gene match accounts for. The germline V gene supplies CDR1 MGHRA and CDR2 YSYEKL. This receptor was identified in a woman aged 40 to 55 who had been exposed to COVID-19. The specimen sequenced was PBMCs or T cells enriched from blood (not recorded which). The V and J genes are TRBV4-1 and TRBJ1-2, with 9 middle bases fitting TRBD1. The DNA sequence follows: TGCGCCAGCAGCCAAGATTTGGGCCCGGTGGGACAGGGATATGGCTACACCTTC. The resulting protein is CASSQDLGPVGQGYGYTF.